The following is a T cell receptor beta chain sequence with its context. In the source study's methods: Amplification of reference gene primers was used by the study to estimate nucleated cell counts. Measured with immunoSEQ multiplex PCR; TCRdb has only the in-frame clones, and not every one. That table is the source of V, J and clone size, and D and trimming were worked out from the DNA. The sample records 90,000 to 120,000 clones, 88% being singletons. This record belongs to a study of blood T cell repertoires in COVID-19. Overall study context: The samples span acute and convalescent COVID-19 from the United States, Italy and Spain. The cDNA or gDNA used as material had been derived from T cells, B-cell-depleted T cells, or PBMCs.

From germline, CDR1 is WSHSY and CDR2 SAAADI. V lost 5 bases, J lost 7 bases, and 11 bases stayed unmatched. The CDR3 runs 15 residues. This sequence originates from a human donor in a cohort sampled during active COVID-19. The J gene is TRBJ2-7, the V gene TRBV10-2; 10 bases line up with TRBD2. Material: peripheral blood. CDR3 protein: CASSLLSGGFSEQYF. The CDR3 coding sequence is TGCGCCAGCAGTCTTCTTAGCGGGGGGTTCTCGGAGCAGTACTTC.